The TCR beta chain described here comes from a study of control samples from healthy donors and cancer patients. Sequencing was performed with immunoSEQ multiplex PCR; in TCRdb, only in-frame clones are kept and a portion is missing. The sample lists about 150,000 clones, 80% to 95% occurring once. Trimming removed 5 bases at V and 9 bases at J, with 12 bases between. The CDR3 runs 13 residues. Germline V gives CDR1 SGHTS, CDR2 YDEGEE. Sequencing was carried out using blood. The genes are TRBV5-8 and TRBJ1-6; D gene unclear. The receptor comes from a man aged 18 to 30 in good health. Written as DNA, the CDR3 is TGTGCCAGCAGTCCGTCCGGGGTTTCACCCCTCCACTTT. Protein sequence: CASSPSGVSPLHF.